The 5 T cell receptor beta chains below were found in one sample sequenced in a study of early T cells in non-severe SARS-CoV-2 infection. Each CDR3 protein is one row after TCRdb ran MiXCR on the 5' RACE reads. This sample has 15,000 to 20,000 distinct CDR3 sequences, with more than 4.5% found just once. Sequencing was done on a sample of whole blood. These receptors came from an adult who was a healthcare worker with PCR-confirmed SARS-CoV-2 infection or an uninfected control (not recorded which).

Ten or more counts support this clonotype. The J gene is TRBJ2-1, the V gene TRBV11-2, with D unresolved. This CDR3 spans 13 amino acids. V shed 3 bases and J shed 7 bases, with 10 bases lying between them. CDR1 is SGHAT and CDR2 is FQNNGV in the germline V gene. CDR3 residues: CASSFIQGNEQFF. In DNA, the CDR3 is TGTGCCAGCAGCTTCATCCAAGGGAATGAGCAGTTCTTC.

This clonotype appeared many times. The chain couples TRBV14 to TRBJ2-5; 7 bases fit TRBD2. Germline CDR1 and CDR2: SGHDN and FVKESK. Trimming cost V 0 bases and J 5 bases; bases outside gene matches: 12. The CDR3 loop spans 17 amino acids. The CDR3 spells CASSQDWSAGVRETQYF. The CDR3 DNA is TGTGCCAGCAGCCAAGATTGGTCGGCGGGAGTTCGTGAGACCCAGTACTTC.

This clonotype was counted only a few times. The CDR3, as DNA: TGTGCCTGGAGCCGGGACAGGCTCAAAGAGACCCAGTACTTC. Amino acids: CAWSRDRLKETQYF. The genes are TRBV30 and TRBJ2-5, with 8 bases that match TRBD1. The CDR3 spans 14 residues. Germline V gene lookup returns CDR1 GTSNPN and CDR2 SVGIG (reference sequence). V was pared by 3 bases and J by 3 bases, with 6 bases of the junction left unmatched.

Ten or more counts support this clonotype. The chain recombines TRBV20-1 with TRBJ2-7, with D perhaps matching TRBD1 or TRBD2 (5 bases each). Germline V CDR1 and CDR2: DFQATT, SNEGSKA (reference sequence). Trimming left V 7 bases short and J 2 bases short, with 18 bases between. The CDR3 consists of 14 residues. CDR3 nucleotides: TGCAGTGGGGCCGGGGCAGGCGAAACCTACGAGCAGTACTTC. Translating it yields CSGAGAGETYEQYF.

There are many counts of this clonotype. The rearrangement links TRBV3-1 to TRBJ2-7, with TRBD2 matching over 12 bases. Germline CDR1 is LGHDT and CDR2 is YNNKEL (reference sequence). J lost 2 bases, V lost 4 bases, and 6 bases had no gene match. The CDR3 extends over 16 amino acids. The CDR3 loop reads CASSLKTSGRPYEQYF. CDR3 coding DNA: TGTGCCAGCAGCCTAAAAACTAGCGGGAGGCCCTACGAGCAGTACTTC.